This TCR beta chain was sequenced for a study of vaccination effects on CD4 cells after COVID-19. Study in general: Post-vaccine draws lagged the second dose by a median of 72 days. Overall study findings and caveats: Both infection-induced and vaccine-induced clones contracted markedly at late post-vaccination timepoints.

Some clones are missing from TCRdb's copy, which holds only in-frame ones; the method was immunoSEQ multiplex PCR. The sample holds 40,000 to 45,000 clones, around two thirds seen once. The CDR3 spans 16 residues. The V and J ends lost 5 bases and 1 base, in that order; junction bases with no gene match: 8. Once cultured for 9 to 11 days, the cells underwent separation to obtain CD4+ T cells. All participants had two doses of either the BNT162b2 or mRNA-1273 vaccine. A single count supports this clone. What it recognizes is unknown. This sample comprised CD4+ T cells from PBMCs cultured without peptide, obtained after COVID-19 vaccination. The chain uses TRBV5-3 and TRBJ2-3; 9 bases are a match to TRBD2. TRBV5-3 is assigned to the ORF class and has an uncertain function. The sequence was obtained from a human donor who received a COVID-19 vaccine. The CDR3 sequence: CARSDARTSGTDTQYF. The CDR3 bases are TGTGCCAGAAGTGACGCCCGGACTAGCGGCACAGATACGCAGTATTTT.